These 27 T cell receptor beta chains were all obtained from the same sample, sequenced in a study of cytomegalovirus exposure and HLA in healthy donors. The PCR was carried out with 60 Vbeta primers and 13 Jbeta primers. The data were produced by immunoSEQ multiplex PCR, yet TCRdb's version contains in-frame clones alone and is incomplete. The sample lists about 110,000 clones, 75% to 85% occurring once. Sequencing was performed on PBMCs. Receptors were obtained from a man aged 18 to 30 in good health and CMV-seronegative.

This clone has only one observation. The chain uses TRBV6-6 and TRBJ2-1; D gene unclear. The CDR3 spans 16 residues. V was trimmed by 4 bases and J by 7 bases, leaving 20 bases between them. Germline CDR1 is MNHNY and CDR2 is SVGAGI (reference sequence). CDR3 DNA: TGTGCCAGCAGTTCTGACTCGTTCTCGTCGGGTAATGAGCAGTTCTTC. Protein sequence: CASSSDSFSSGNEQFF.

The genes are TRBV6-1 and TRBJ2-5; the match to TRBD2 covers 9 bases. This CDR3 region has 12 residues. CDR1 is MNHNS, CDR2 SASEGT, per germline. Trimming cost V 10 bases and J 5 bases; bases outside gene matches: 5. Here the CDR3 reads CATLGTSETQYF. The CDR3 DNA is TGTGCCACCCTAGGGACTAGCGAGACCCAGTACTTC.

This clone occurred once. The V call is TRBV9, the J call TRBJ2-7, with 7 bases matching TRBD1. CDR3 length: 15 residues. V shed 3 bases, J shed 0 bases, and the junction held 6 bases outside the gene matches. Per germline, CDR1 SGDLS and CDR2 YYNGEE. The CDR3 DNA sequence: TGTGCCAGCAGCGCCGGGACAGCGAGCTCCTACGAGCAGTACTTC. Its translation is CASSAGTASSYEQYF.

This chain uses TRBV6-5 with TRBJ2-5; 10 nucleotides align to TRBD1. The CDR3 extends over 15 amino acids. The germline V gene has CDR1 MNHEY and CDR2 SVGAGI. The J segment lost 5 bases and the V segment lost 5 bases, leaving 8 bases of the junction unmatched. For the CDR3, the DNA is TGTGCCAGCAGTAGTAAGACAGGGGGCCGCGAGACCCAGTACTTC. The encoded protein is CASSSKTGGRETQYF.

The J gene is TRBJ2-1, the V gene TRBV7-2; 7 positions agree with TRBD2. The trim removed 5 bases at V and 10 bases at J, leaving 8 bases unmatched. Germline CDR1 reads SGHTA; CDR2 reads FQGNSA. CDR3 length equals 13 residues. CDR3 sequence reads: CASSDGLGREQFF. In nucleotides, the CDR3 is TGTGCCAGCAGCGACGGACTAGGAAGGGAGCAGTTCTTC.

This chain connects TRBV30 to TRBJ1-6; 7 nucleotides match TRBD1. The germline gives CDR1 GTSNPN, CDR2 SVGIG (reference sequence). V was pared by 1 base and J by 7 bases, with 7 bases of the junction left unmatched. This CDR3 is 15 amino acids long. CDR3 bases: TGTGCCTGGAGTGCCCGGCAGGGGGGCAATTCACCCCTCCACTTT. Its protein product is CAWSARQGGNSPLHF. Variable domain in full (rest from reference TRBV30 and TRBJ1-6): SQTIHQWPATLVQPVGSPLSLECTVEGTSNPNLYWYRQAAGRGLQLLFYSVGIGQISSEVPQNLSASRPQDRQFILSSKKLLLSDSGFYLCAWSARQGGNSPLHFGNGTRLTVT.

Only a few counts were recorded for this clone. V and J are TRBV6-5 and TRBJ1-1; maybe TRBD1 (6 bases). There are 15 residues in the CDR3. Trimming stripped 6 bases from V and 10 bases from J, with 24 bases between. Germline-derived CDR1 and CDR2 are MNHEY and SVGAGI. The CDR3 sequence is CASSTSPGHTWGAFF. CDR3 coding DNA: TGTGCCAGCAGCACCTCTCCGGGACACACCTGGGGAGCTTTCTTT.

The chain has TRBV18 and TRBJ2-2; perhaps TRBD1 as D (6 bases). CDR1 and CDR2 from the germline V gene are KGHSH and LQKENI. The ends were cut back, 3 bases at V and 4 bases at J, with 12 bases in the middle. The CDR3 is 15 amino acids. CDR3 nucleotides: TGTGCCAGCTCACCGGTCTCAGGGGTCACCGGGGAGCTGTTTTTT. Translation gives CASSPVSGVTGELFF. Full variable domain (outside the CDR3, taken from reference TRBV18 and TRBJ2-2): NAGVMQNPRHLVRRRGQEARLRCSPMKGHSHVYWYRQLPEEGLKFMVYLQKENIIDESGMPKERFSAEFPKEGPSILRIQQVVRGDSAAYFCASSPVSGVTGELFFGEGSRLTVL.

CDR3 nucleotides: TGCGCCAGCAGCCGAAAGACAGGGCTCTCCTACGAGCAGTACTTC. Translation: CASSRKTGLSYEQYF. The chain uses TRBV4-3 and TRBJ2-7; 7 bases match TRBD1. Trimming took 4 bases from V and 0 from J; bases not matched to a gene: 6. The CDR3 is 15 residues long. CDR1 and CDR2 (germline): LGHNA, YSLEER.

This sequence joins TRBV9 and TRBJ2-7, with 10 bases that match TRBD2. The J segment lost 4 bases and the V segment lost 5 bases, leaving 6 bases of the junction unmatched. The CDR3 covers 14 residues. From germline, CDR1 is SGDLS and CDR2 YYNGEE. CDR3 sequence reads: CASSRTSGMYEQYF. As DNA, the CDR3 is TGTGCCAGCAGTCGGACTAGCGGCATGTACGAGCAGTACTTC.

The chain couples TRBV6-6 to TRBJ1-5, with D uncertain. This CDR3 has 15 amino acids. The germline gives CDR1 MNHNY, CDR2 SVGAGI (reference sequence). The V and J ends lost 2 bases and 9 bases respectively, with 17 bases between them. The CDR3 protein is CASSYPQEGRGPQHF. The CDR3 bases are TGTGCCAGCAGTTACCCCCAGGAGGGCCGGGGGCCCCAGCATTTT.

The chain combines TRBV6-1 with TRBJ2-3, with TRBD2 matching over 7 bases. Germline CDR1 is MNHNS and CDR2 is SASEGT. V lost 6 bases, J lost 1 base, and 7 bases stayed unmatched. CDR3 length: 15 amino acids. This CDR3 is CASRAPGLRTDTQYF. DNA for the CDR3: TGTGCCAGCAGGGCCCCGGGACTACGCACAGATACGCAGTATTTT.

The chain recombines TRBV7-3 with TRBJ2-3; 9 bases agree with TRBD1. CDR1 is SGHTA and CDR2 is FQGTGA in the germline V gene. V was pared by 5 bases and J by 6 bases, with 6 bases of the junction left unmatched. The CDR3 runs 14 residues. CDR3 protein: CASSPGQGTDTQYF. The CDR3 DNA reads as TGTGCCAGCAGCCCAGGACAGGGGACGGATACGCAGTATTTT.

The chain has TRBV7-9 and TRBJ2-3, with D unresolved. The germline V gene has CDR1 SEHNR and CDR2 FQNEAQ (reference sequence). The length of the CDR3 is 14 residues. With 5 bases removed from V and 1 base from J, the gap between germline ends came to 10 bases. As DNA, the CDR3 is TGTGCCAGCAGCCGAGTTCAAGGCACAGATACGCAGTATTTT. Amino acid sequence: CASSRVQGTDTQYF.

The rearrangement links TRBV25-1 to TRBJ1-6, with unresolved D. There are 13 residues in the CDR3. Trimming took off 6 bases at V and 7 bases at J, with 10 bases between the two ends. Germline CDR1 MGHDK, CDR2 SYGVNS. CDR3 in amino acids: CASSPSGNSPLHF. The CDR3 DNA is TGTGCCAGCAGCCCCTCCGGGAATTCACCCCTCCACTTT. Variable domain in full (rest from reference TRBV25-1 and TRBJ1-6): EADIYQTPRYLVIGTGKKITLECSQTMGHDKMYWYQQDPGMELHLIHYSYGVNSTEKGDLSSESTVSRIRTEHFPLTLESARPSHTSQYLCASSPSGNSPLHFGNGTRLTVT.

This clone was detected once. In DNA, the CDR3 is TGTGCCAGCCGTAAGACAGGGAGCAATCAGCCCCAGCATTTT. Its protein is CASRKTGSNQPQHF. The chain carries TRBV5-4 and TRBJ1-5, with 7 bases matching TRBD1. The ends lost 7 bases at V and 1 base at J; junction bases unmatched: 5. Germline V gene data show CDR1 as SGHNT and CDR2 as YYREEE (reference sequence). There are 14 residues in the CDR3.

The rearrangement uses TRBV5-8 and TRBJ2-7, with D uncertain. The V end lost 5 bases, the J end lost 6 bases, and 12 bases lay between the germline ends. The CDR3 is 12 residues long. Germline V gene lookup returns CDR1 SGHTS and CDR2 YDEGEE. The CDR3 spells CASSQAGSEQYF. DNA for the CDR3: TGTGCCAGCAGTCAAGCTGGTTCCGAGCAGTACTTC.

V usage is TRBV28 and J usage is TRBJ2-1; TRBD2 matches 7 bases. Germline assignment: CDR1 MDHEN and CDR2 SYDVKM. The ends lost 4 bases at V and 5 bases at J; junction bases unmatched: 5. CDR3 length: 14 residues. The CDR3: CASSYGAGNNEQFF. The CDR3 nucleotides read TGTGCCAGCAGTTATGGAGCGGGAAACAATGAGCAGTTCTTC.

The J gene is TRBJ2-3, the V gene TRBV15; TRBD2 matches 11 bases. Germline trimming cut 1 base from V and 5 bases from J; bases unmatched to any gene: 5. In germline, CDR1 is LNHNV, CDR2 YYDKDF (reference sequence). This CDR3 comprises 16 residues. CDR3 amino acids: CATSRVTSGRRDTQYF. CDR3 coding DNA: TGTGCCACCAGCAGAGTCACTAGCGGGAGACGAGATACGCAGTATTTT.

The chain recombines TRBV15 with TRBJ2-1; 8 nucleotides align to TRBD1. V gave up 3 bases and J gave up 5 bases; unmatched junction bases: 9. The CDR3 length is 16 residues. Germline V gene lookup returns CDR1 LNHNV and CDR2 YYDKDF (reference sequence). The CDR3 sequence: CATSRRPGQDNNEQFF. CDR3 bases: TGTGCCACCAGCAGGCGTCCGGGACAGGATAACAATGAGCAGTTCTTC. Drawing the rest from reference TRBV15 and TRBJ2-1, the complete variable domain is DAMVIQNPRYQVTQFGKPVTLSCSQTLNHNVMYWYQQKSSQAPKLLFHYYDKDFNNEADTPDNFQSRRPNTSFCFLDIRSPGLGDTAMYLCATSRRPGQDNNEQFFGPGTRLTVL.

This chain joins TRBV11-2 and TRBJ2-7; weak D call: TRBD1 (6 bases). The germline gives CDR1 SGHAT, CDR2 FQNNGV. V was cut by 5 bases and J by 4 bases, with 12 bases left in between. The CDR3 loop spans 13 amino acids. CDR3 protein: CASSPLQGYEQYF. Here the CDR3 DNA reads TGTGCCAGCAGCCCCCTACAGGGTTACGAGCAGTACTTC.

The gene calls are TRBV5-5 and TRBJ1-1; 11 nucleotides align to TRBD1. The CDR3 loop spans 16 amino acids. The V segment lost 3 bases and the J segment 5 bases; nucleotides outside the gene matches: 9. Germline CDR1 is SGHKS and CDR2 is YYEKEE (reference sequence). The CDR3 region is CASSSGTGGRGTEAFF. The CDR3 DNA reads TGTGCCAGCAGCTCCGGGACAGGGGGGAGAGGAACTGAAGCTTTCTTT.

This clone was recorded only once. V gene TRBV18 combines with J gene TRBJ2-7; possibly TRBD2 for D (5 bases). CDR3 length: 13 amino acids. V was cut by 3 bases and J by 3 bases, with 9 bases left in between. Germline CDR1 KGHSH, CDR2 LQKENI. The DNA for the CDR3 is TGTGCCAGCTCACCGCAGCGGAACTACGAGCAGTACTTC. This translates into CASSPQRNYEQYF.

The V and J genes are TRBV5-1 and TRBJ1-6; 9 bases agree with TRBD1. With 0 bases clipped from V and 9 bases from J, the junction kept 4 bases outside the gene matches. Germline CDR1 and CDR2: SGHRS and YFSETQ. The length of the CDR3 is 15 residues. The CDR3, as DNA: TGCGCCAGCAGCTTGGGGACAGGGGCACTTTCACCCCTCCACTTT. Amino acid sequence: CASSLGTGALSPLHF.

The V gene is TRBV27, the J gene TRBJ2-5, with TRBD1 matching over 9 bases. The V gene's germline CDR1 is MNHEY and CDR2 SMNVEV (reference sequence). The CDR3 has 14 residues. Trimming took 5 bases from V and 5 from J; bases not matched to a gene: 6. This chain's CDR3 is CASSQGTGYETQYF. The CDR3 nucleotides are TGTGCCAGCAGTCAAGGGACAGGGTACGAGACCCAGTACTTC.

V gene TRBV10-3 combines with J gene TRBJ2-7, with 7 bases lining up with TRBD2. The CDR3 runs 11 residues. Unmatched junction bases numbered 7, after V lost 11 bases and J lost 6 bases. CDR1 and CDR2 from the germline V gene are ENHRY and SYGVKD. CDR3 in amino acids: CASTGGGEQYF. For the CDR3, the DNA is TGTGCCTCAACGGGGGGTGGCGAGCAGTACTTC.

J is TRBJ1-2 and V is TRBV6-1, with 7 bases that match TRBD1. The germline gives CDR1 MNHNS, CDR2 SASEGT. The J segment lost 3 bases and the V segment lost 5 bases, leaving 6 bases of the junction unmatched. The CDR3 has 14 amino acids. DNA for the CDR3: TGTGCCAGCAGTCACTCACAGGGGTACTATGGCTACACCTTC. Translating it yields CASSHSQGYYGYTF.